The present TCR beta chain was sequenced within a study of T cell repertoires in aging, cancer and after chemotherapy. Study-wide context: Donors were grouped into six age bands spanning 30 or younger through 70 or older.

Study-wide points: Rebound thymic output was suggested by rising median generation probability during chemotherapy in each cancer cohort.

This CDR3 is 13 amino acids long. The germline gives CDR1 MNHNS, CDR2 SASEGT. Multiplex touch-down PCR with TRB-A/B primers amplified rearranged V-D-J TRB sequences. TCRdb recomputed calls from the multiplex PCR reads with MiXCR, one row per CDR3 protein. The data show 4,000 to 4,500 distinct CDR3 sequences, with more than 20% seen just once and about 14% held by the top ten. This clonotype was counted a few times. Its specificity is unknown. TCR beta rearrangements were amplified from peripheral blood genomic DNA. J is TRBJ1-2 and V is TRBV6-1; D is unresolved. Sequenced: blood. The receptor was derived from a human donor with a solid tumor. In DNA, the CDR3 is TGTGCTTCCTCCCTTTGGGGATCGGGCGGCTACACCTTC. The encoded protein is CASSLWGSGGYTF.